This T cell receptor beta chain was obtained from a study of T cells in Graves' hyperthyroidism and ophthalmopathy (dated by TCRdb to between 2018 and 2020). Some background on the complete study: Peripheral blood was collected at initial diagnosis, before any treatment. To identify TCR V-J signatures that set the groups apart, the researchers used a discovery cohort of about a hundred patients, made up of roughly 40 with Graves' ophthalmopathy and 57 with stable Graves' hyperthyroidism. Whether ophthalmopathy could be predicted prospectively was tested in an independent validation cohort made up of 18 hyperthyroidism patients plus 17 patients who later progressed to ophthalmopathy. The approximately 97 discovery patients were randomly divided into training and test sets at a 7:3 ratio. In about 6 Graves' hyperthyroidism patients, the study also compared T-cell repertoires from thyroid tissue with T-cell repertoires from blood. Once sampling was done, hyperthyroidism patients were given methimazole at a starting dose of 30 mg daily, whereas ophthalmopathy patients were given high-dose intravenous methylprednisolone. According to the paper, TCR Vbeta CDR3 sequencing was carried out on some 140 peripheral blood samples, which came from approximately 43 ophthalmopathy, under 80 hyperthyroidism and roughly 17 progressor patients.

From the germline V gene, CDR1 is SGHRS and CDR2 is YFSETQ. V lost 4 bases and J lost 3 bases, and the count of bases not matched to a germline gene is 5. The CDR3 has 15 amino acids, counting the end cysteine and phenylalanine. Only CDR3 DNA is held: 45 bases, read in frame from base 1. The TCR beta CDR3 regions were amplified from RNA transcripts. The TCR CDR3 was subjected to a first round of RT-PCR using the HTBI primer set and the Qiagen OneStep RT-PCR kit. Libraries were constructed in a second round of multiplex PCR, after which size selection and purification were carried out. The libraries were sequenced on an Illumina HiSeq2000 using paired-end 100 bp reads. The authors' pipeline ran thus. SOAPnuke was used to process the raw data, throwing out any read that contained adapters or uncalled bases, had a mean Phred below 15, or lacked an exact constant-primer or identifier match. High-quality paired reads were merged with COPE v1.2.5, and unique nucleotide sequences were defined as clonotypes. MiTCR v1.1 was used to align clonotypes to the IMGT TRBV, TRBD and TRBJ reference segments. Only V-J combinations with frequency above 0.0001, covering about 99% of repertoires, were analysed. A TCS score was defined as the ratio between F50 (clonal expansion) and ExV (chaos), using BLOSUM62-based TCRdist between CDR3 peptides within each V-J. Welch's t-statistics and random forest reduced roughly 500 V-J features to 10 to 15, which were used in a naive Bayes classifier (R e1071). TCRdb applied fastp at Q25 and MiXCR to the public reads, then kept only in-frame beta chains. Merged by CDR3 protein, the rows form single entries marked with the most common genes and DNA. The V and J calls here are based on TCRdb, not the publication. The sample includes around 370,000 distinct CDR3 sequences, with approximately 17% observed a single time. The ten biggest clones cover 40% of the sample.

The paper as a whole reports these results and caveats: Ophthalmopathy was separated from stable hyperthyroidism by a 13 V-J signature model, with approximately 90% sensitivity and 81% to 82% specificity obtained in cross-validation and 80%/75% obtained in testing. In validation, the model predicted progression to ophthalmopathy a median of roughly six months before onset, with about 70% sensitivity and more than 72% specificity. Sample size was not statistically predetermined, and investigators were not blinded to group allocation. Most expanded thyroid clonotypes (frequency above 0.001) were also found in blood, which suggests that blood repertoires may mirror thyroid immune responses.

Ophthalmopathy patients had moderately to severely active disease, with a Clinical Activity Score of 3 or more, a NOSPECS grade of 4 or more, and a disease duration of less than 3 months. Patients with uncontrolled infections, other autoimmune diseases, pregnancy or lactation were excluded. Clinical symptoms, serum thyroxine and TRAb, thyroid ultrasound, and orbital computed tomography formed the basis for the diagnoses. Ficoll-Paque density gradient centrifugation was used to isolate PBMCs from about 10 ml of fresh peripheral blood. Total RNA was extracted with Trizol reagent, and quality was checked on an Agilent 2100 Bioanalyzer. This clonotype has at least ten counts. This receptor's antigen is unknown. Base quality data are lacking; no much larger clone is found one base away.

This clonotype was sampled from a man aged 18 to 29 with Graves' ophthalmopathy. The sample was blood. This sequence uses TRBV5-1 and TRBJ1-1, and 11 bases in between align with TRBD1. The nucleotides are TGCGCCAGCAGCGGCAGGGACAGGGGGGACACTGAAGCTTTCTTT. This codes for CASSGRDRGDTEAFF.